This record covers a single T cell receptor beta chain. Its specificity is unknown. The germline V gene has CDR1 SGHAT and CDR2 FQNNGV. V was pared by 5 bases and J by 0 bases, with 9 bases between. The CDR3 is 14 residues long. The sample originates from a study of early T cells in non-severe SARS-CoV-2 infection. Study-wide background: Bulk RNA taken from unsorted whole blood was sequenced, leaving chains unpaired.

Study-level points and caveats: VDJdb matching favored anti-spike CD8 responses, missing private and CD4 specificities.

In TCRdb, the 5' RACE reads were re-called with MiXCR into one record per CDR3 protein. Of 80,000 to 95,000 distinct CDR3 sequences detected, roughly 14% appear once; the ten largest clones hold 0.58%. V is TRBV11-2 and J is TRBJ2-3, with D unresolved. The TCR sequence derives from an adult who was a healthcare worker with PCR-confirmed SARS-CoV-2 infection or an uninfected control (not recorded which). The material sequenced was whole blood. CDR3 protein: CASSPSLSTDTQYF. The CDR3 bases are TGTGCCAGCAGCCCATCACTTAGCACAGATACGCAGTATTTT.